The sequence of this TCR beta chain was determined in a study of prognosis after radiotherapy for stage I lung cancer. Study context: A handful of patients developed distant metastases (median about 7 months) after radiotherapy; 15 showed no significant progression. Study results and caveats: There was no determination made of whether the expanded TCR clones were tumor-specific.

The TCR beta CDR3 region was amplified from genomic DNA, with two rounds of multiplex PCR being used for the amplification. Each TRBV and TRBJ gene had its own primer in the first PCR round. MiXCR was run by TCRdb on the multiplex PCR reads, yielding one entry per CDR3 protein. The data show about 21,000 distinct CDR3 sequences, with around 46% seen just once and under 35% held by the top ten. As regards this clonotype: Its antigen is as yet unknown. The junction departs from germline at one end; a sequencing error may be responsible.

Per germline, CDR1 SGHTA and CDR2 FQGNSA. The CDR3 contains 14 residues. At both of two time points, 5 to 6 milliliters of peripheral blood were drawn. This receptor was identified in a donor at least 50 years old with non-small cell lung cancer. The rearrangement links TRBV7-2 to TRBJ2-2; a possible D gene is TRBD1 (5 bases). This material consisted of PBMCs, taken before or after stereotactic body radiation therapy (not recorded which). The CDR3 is CASAIQVYTVELFF. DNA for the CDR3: TGTGCCAGCGCTATACAGGTCTACACCGTGGAGCTGTTTTTT.